This T cell receptor (beta chain) was sequenced during a study of blood T cell repertoires in COVID-19. Study overall: COVID-19 samples from acute and convalescent phases originated in the United States, Italy and Spain. In each case, the material was cDNA or gDNA derived from T cells, B-cell-depleted T cells, or PBMCs.

How the authors handled the data: Reference gene primer amplification yielded estimated nucleated cell counts. The table came from immunoSEQ multiplex PCR; TCRdb's copy has only in-frame clones and leaves some out. V and J calls and clone size are those listed in that table; D and trimming were worked out from the DNA. The sample shows around 220,000 clones, 70% to 90% of them seen only once. Input material: peripheral blood. The receptor comes from a man aged 50 to 60 with acute or convalescent COVID-19.

The CDR3 loop reads CASSLGGVRSGNTIYF. The CDR3 DNA reads TGCGCCAGCAGCTTAGGCGGGGTCCGCTCTGGAAACACCATATATTTT. The gene calls are TRBV5-1 and TRBJ1-3, with D uncertain. Trimming shortened V by 2 bases and J by 0 bases, and 12 bases separated the two germline ends. This CDR3 is built from 16 residues. In germline, CDR1 is SGHRS, CDR2 YFSETQ.